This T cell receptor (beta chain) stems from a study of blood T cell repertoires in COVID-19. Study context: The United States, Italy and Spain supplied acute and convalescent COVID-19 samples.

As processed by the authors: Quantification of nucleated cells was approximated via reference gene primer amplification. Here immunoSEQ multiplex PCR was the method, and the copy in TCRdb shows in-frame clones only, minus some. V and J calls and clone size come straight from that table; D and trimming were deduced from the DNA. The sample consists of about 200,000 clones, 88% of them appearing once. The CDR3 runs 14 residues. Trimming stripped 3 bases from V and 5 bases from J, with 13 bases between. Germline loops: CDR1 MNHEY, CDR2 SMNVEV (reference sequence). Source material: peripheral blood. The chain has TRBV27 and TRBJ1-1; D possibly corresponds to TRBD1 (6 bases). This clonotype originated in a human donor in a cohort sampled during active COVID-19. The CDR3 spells CASSFKQGGTEAFF. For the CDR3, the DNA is TGTGCCAGCAGTTTCAAACAGGGCGGAACTGAAGCTTTCTTT.